This TCR beta chain was sequenced during a study of identical twins. In this sample, this clonotype turned up many times. TCRdb reprocessed the 5' RACE reads with MiXCR, giving one entry per CDR3 protein. The table records a few hundred thousand distinct CDR3 sequences, just under 10% of them present only once. V gave up 0 bases and J gave up 0 bases, with 8 bases separating them. CDR1 and CDR2 from the germline V gene are LGHDT and YNNKEL (reference sequence). The CDR3 sequence is 15 residues long. The same specimen was also included in a second study, on yellow fever vaccine responses in identical twins.

The receptor comes from a woman under 30 in good health. What was sequenced was PBMCs. The chain joins TRBV3-1 to TRBJ1-1; D might be TRBD1 (5 bases). As DNA, the CDR3 is TGTGCCAGCAGCCAAGATCTGACAGTGAACACTGAAGCTTTCTTT. Translated: CASSQDLTVNTEAFF.